This entry lists 12 T cell receptor beta chains sequenced from one sample in a study of shared clonotypes between healthy human individuals (dated by TCRdb to 2020 to 2022). Receptor libraries were prepared by the immunoSEQ multiplex PCR assay. TCRdb carries this immuneACCESS record with in-frame sequences only. Its versions omit some clonotypes, under half of them owing to an unresolved V gene in the studies checked, with the rest unexplained. The sample table shows some 680,000 clones, and around four fifths are seen once. The biggest ten clones account for around 2% of the sample. The sample consisted of memory CD4+ T cells sorted from blood. The intended sense of this specimen's cell subset or site label: CD45RA-negative fraction. These receptors were collected from a woman aged 25-40 years in good health.

Details on this clone: A much larger clonotype is one base distant, so this may be a read error. Additional DNA sequences in this sample encode the identical CDR3. The V and J genes are TRBV25-1 and TRBJ2-7, with TRBD1 as a possible D gene (5 bases). V gave up 3 bases and J gave up 5 bases, with 5 bases separating them. The germline V gene has CDR1 MGHDK and CDR2 SYGVNS. This CDR3 contains 11 residues. The CDR3 is CASSEGHEQYF. CDR3 bases: TGTGCCAGCAGTGAGGGGCACGAGCAGTACTTC.

The chain combines TRBV5-1 with TRBJ1-4; no clear D. V gave up 5 bases and J gave up 8 bases, with 13 bases separating them. Germline V gene sequence: CDR1 SGHRS, CDR2 YFSETQ. This CDR3 has 13 amino acids. This chain's CDR3 is CASSGGSGEKLFF. The CDR3 DNA is TGCGCCAGCAGTGGCGGGAGCGGAGAAAAACTGTTTTTT.

V gene TRBV6-5 combines with J gene TRBJ2-5, with D possibly matching TRBD2 (5 bases). The V gene's germline CDR1 is MNHEY and CDR2 SVGAGI. The germline V and J ends were trimmed by 6 bases and 0 bases, with 11 bases remaining between them. This CDR3 comprises 14 residues. The CDR3 loop reads CASSRDGNQETQYF. The CDR3 bases are TGTGCCAGCAGCCGCGACGGGAACCAAGAGACCCAGTACTTC.

V is TRBV2 and J is TRBJ2-7; D call uncertain. V was cut by 4 bases and J by 5 bases, with 9 bases left in between. The CDR3 loop spans 12 amino acids. The germline V gene has CDR1 SNHLY and CDR2 FYNNEI. CDR3 region: CASSGTIHEQYF. In DNA form, the CDR3 reads TGTGCCAGCAGTGGAACAATACACGAGCAGTACTTC.

This chain joins TRBV5-5 and TRBJ1-3, with D possibly TRBD1 on 5 matching bases. In germline, CDR1 is SGHKS, CDR2 YYEKEE (reference sequence). CDR3 length: 14 amino acids. Trimming pared 2 bases from V and 3 bases from J, leaving 9 bases between. The CDR3 bases are TGTGCCAGCAGCTTCGACAGCAATGGAAACACCATATATTTT. It specifies CASSFDSNGNTIYF. The full variable domain, rest sourced from reference TRBV5-5 and TRBJ1-3, is DAGVTQSPTHLIKTRGQQVTLRCSPISGHKSVSWYQQVLGQGPQFIFQYYEKEERGRGNFPDRFSARQFPNYSSELNVNALLLGDSALYLCASSFDSNGNTIYFGEGSWLTVV.

The chain uses TRBV28 and TRBJ2-7, with 13 bases aligning to TRBD2. The CDR3 spans 13 residues. The trim removed 7 bases at V and 4 bases at J, leaving 1 base unmatched. CDR1 MDHEN and CDR2 SYDVKM come from the germline V gene. CDR3 loop: CASTGLAGYEQYF. DNA for the CDR3: TGTGCCAGCACGGGACTAGCGGGATACGAGCAGTACTTC.

The chain joins TRBV30 to TRBJ1-2; 7 nucleotides match TRBD1. CDR1 is GTSNPN and CDR2 is SVGIG in the germline V gene (reference sequence). The CDR3 is 16 residues long. With V trimmed by 5 bases and J by 0 bases, 12 bases remained unmatched. The CDR3 is CAWVKPGGGSNYGYTF. Written as DNA, the CDR3 is TGTGCCTGGGTTAAACCAGGGGGGGGCTCTAACTATGGCTACACCTTC.

V and J are TRBV7-9 and TRBJ1-2; D is possibly TRBD1 (5 bases). This CDR3 spans 15 amino acids. V was clipped by 3 bases and J by 0 bases, with 11 bases between them. Per germline, CDR1 SEHNR and CDR2 FQNEAQ (reference sequence). The CDR3 DNA reads TGTGCCAGCAGCTTCGTACAGGTAGCTAACTATGGCTACACCTTC. This translates into CASSFVQVANYGYTF.

This clone has just one count. V and J are TRBV7-5 and TRBJ2-5; the table's D call, TRBD2, was not checked against the DNA. TRBV7-5 has pseudogene status. This CDR3 contains 17 residues. DNA of the CDR3: TGTGTCAGAACCAGCCGGTGCGAGGTCTCGTACCAAGAGACCCAGTACTTC. This codes for CVRTSRCEVSYQETQYF.

The V and J genes are TRBV20-1 and TRBJ1-5; D remains ambiguous. Trimming pared 3 bases from V and 12 bases from J, leaving 9 bases between. In germline, CDR1 is DFQATT, CDR2 SNEGSKA (reference sequence). The CDR3 is made up of 10 amino acids. The CDR3 nucleotides read TGCAGTGCTAGGGGTGCAGACCAGCATTTT. This gives the protein CSARGADQHF.

The chain uses TRBV18 and TRBJ2-3; D uncertain. This CDR3 has 12 amino acids. Trimming shortened V by 2 bases and J by 6 bases, and 6 bases separated the two germline ends. Germline-derived CDR1 and CDR2 are KGHSH and LQKENI. In nucleotides, the CDR3 is TGTGCCAGCTCACCAGGACGGGATACGCAGTATTTT. Amino acids: CASSPGRDTQYF.

Comments on this clone: This same CDR3 is encoded by further DNA sequences in the sample. The chain has TRBV5-1 and TRBJ2-3, with 9 bases identical to TRBD1. The CDR3 sequence is 16 residues long. Germline loops: CDR1 SGHRS, CDR2 YFSETQ. V shed 4 bases, J shed 0 bases, and the junction held 6 bases outside the gene matches. The CDR3 region is CASSVGQGPSTDTQYF. CDR3 nucleotide sequence: TGCGCCAGCAGCGTGGGACAGGGCCCTAGCACAGATACGCAGTATTTT.